Below are 28 T cell receptor beta chains sequenced from a single sample in a study of spatial heterogeneity in lung cancer. Stated time point: sample taken at primary tumor resection. MiXCR was run by TCRdb on the 5' RACE reads, yielding one entry per CDR3 protein. The data hold about 27,000 distinct CDR3 sequences, with about 7.1% observed a single time. Their antigens are not known. Study outcomes and limitations: Tumors with more nonsynonymous mutations had more expanded intratumoral alpha and beta TCRs.

The specimen comprised lung tumor tissue, sampled at surgery. The source of these receptors is a male donor with early-stage non-small cell lung cancer.

This clonotype was observed many times. This chain joins TRBV20-1 and TRBJ1-5; no definite D call. The V and J ends lost 6 bases and 2 bases respectively, with 8 bases between them. The CDR3 covers 12 residues. Germline V gives CDR1 DFQATT, CDR2 SNEGSKA (reference sequence). CDR3 coding DNA: TGCAGTGCAACGAACGGCAATCAGCCCCAGCATTTT. This sequence encodes CSATNGNQPQHF.

In its sample, this clonotype was seen many times. The V gene is TRBV20-1, the J gene TRBJ2-5, with D maybe TRBD2 (5 bases). CDR3 size: 13 residues. Trimming stripped 5 bases from V and 1 base from J, with 11 bases between. CDR1 is DFQATT and CDR2 is SNEGSKA in the germline V gene (reference sequence). The DNA for the CDR3 is TGCAGTGCTTTCTCGGGAACCCAAGAGACCCAGTACTTC. It yields the protein CSAFSGTQETQYF.

Ten or more counts support this clonotype. The chain employs TRBV28 and TRBJ1-1, with 8 nucleotides matching TRBD1. The V gene's germline CDR1 is MDHEN and CDR2 SYDVKM. J gave up 4 bases and V 5 bases, and 6 bases lay outside the gene matches. This CDR3 has 14 amino acids. Here the CDR3 reads CASSGGQAGTEAFF. The CDR3 bases are TGTGCCAGCAGTGGGGGACAGGCTGGCACTGAAGCTTTCTTT.

This clonotype was detected only a few times. CDR3 coding DNA: TGTGCCAGCAGTGAAGTTAGAGGGTACAATGAGCAGTTCTTC. Its protein is CASSEVRGYNEQFF. The J gene is TRBJ2-1, the V gene TRBV6-1; possible D gene TRBD2, 5 bases. CDR3 length: 14 residues. V lost 1 base and J lost 4, with 8 bases in between. Germline lookup yields CDR1 MNHNS and CDR2 SASEGT.

This clonotype was seen many times. V is TRBV5-5 and J is TRBJ1-5; 9 bases line up with TRBD1. Losses at the gene ends were 3 bases for V and 3 bases for J; bases not matched to a gene: 4. Germline V lookup: CDR1 SGHKS, CDR2 YYEKEE (reference sequence). This CDR3 contains 15 residues. For the CDR3, the DNA is TGTGCCAGCAGCTCTTGGGACAGGGACAATCAGCCCCAGCATTTT. It yields the protein CASSSWDRDNQPQHF.

Ten or more counts support this clonotype. The V and J genes are TRBV10-3 and TRBJ1-3; no reliable D call. The length of the CDR3 is 15 residues. V lost 3 bases, J lost 0 bases, and 9 bases lay in between. Germline values: CDR1 ENHRY, CDR2 SYGVKD. CDR3 sequence: CAISDPGSSGNTIYF. As DNA, the CDR3 is TGTGCCATCAGTGACCCGGGGAGCTCTGGAAACACCATATATTTT.

This chain joins TRBV6-5 and TRBJ1-5; D gene uncertain. Germline CDR1 and CDR2: MNHEY and SVGAGI. The CDR3 loop spans 15 amino acids. V lost 0 bases and J 1 base, leaving 7 bases between the germline ends. The DNA of the CDR3 is TGTGCCAGCAGTTACTCGAGCAGGAGCAATCAGCCCCAGCATTTT. Translation: CASSYSSRSNQPQHF.

This clonotype was seen ten or more times. The V gene is TRBV5-1, the J gene TRBJ1-1, with a tentative D call TRBD1 (6 bases). The CDR3 length is 13 residues. Germline values: CDR1 SGHRS, CDR2 YFSETQ. The V and J ends lost 4 bases and 1 base respectively, with 8 bases between them. The CDR3 DNA sequence: TGCGCCAGCAGCCCGGGACAGAACACTGAAGCTTTCTTT. This translates into CASSPGQNTEAFF.

Regarding this clonotype: No conserved phenylalanine or tryptophan is present at the end of the CDR3, so a read error is the likely explanation. This chain joins TRBV12-3 or TRBV12-4 and TRBJ2-5; 8 bases align to TRBD1. The CDR3 length is 13 residues. V was clipped by 3 bases and J by 4 bases; unmatched bases: 1. The CDR3 DNA follows: TGTGCCAGCAGTTTTGACAGGGGAGAGACCCAGTACCTC. Encoded protein: CASSFDRGETQYL.

This clonotype is deemed medium-sized. This chain uses TRBV7-2 with TRBJ1-3; TRBD1 matches at 7 bases. CDR3 length: 16 amino acids. Per the germline V gene, CDR1 is SGHTA and CDR2 is FQGNSA. Trimming cost V 4 bases and J 0 bases; bases outside gene matches: 6. The CDR3 spells CASSSPDRSSGNTIYF. The CDR3 DNA is TGTGCCAGCAGCTCCCCGGACAGGAGCTCTGGAAACACCATATATTTT.

The genes are TRBV10-3 and TRBJ1-1; D gene uncertain. Germline V lookup: CDR1 ENHRY, CDR2 SYGVKD. V gave up 5 bases and J gave up 4 bases, with 14 bases separating them. The CDR3 consists of 14 residues. The CDR3 DNA sequence: TGTGCCATCAGTACGCAGGAGGTGTTCACTGAAGCTTTCTTT. Translated: CAISTQEVFTEAFF.

This clonotype was seen repeatedly, ten times or more. This chain joins TRBV5-1 and TRBJ1-1, with D possibly being TRBD1 (5 bases). Germline V gives CDR1 SGHRS, CDR2 YFSETQ. The CDR3 runs to 14 residues. V lost 0 bases to trimming and J lost 5 bases, with 11 bases between them. The CDR3 DNA is TGCGCCAGCAGCTTGGAGGGGAGAGGGACTGAAGCTTTCTTT. The encoded protein is CASSLEGRGTEAFF.

The table lists this clonotype with a count of one. The chain carries TRBV6-5 and TRBJ1-1; D may be TRBD1 (5 bases). V shed 6 bases and J shed 1 base, with 18 bases lying between them. The length of the CDR3 is 16 residues. CDR1 and CDR2 (germline): MNHEY, SVGAGI. The CDR3 here is CASSTWGFVPNTEAFF. The CDR3 region has the DNA TGTGCCAGCAGCACTTGGGGGTTTGTTCCGAACACTGAAGCTTTCTTT.

This chain links TRBV5-4 with TRBJ1-1; D may be TRBD1 (6 bases). Germline lookup yields CDR1 SGHNT and CDR2 YYREEE (reference sequence). Deletions cut 6 bases from V and 3 bases from J, with 18 bases between. The CDR3 is 15 residues long. CDR3 sequence (DNA): TGTGCCAGCACCAAAGGAGGGGGACTGGACACTGAAGCTTTCTTT. Protein product: CASTKGGGLDTEAFF.

This clonotype has at least ten counts. This chain uses TRBV9 with TRBJ1-4; tentative D call: TRBD1 (5 bases). Per the germline V gene, CDR1 is SGDLS and CDR2 is YYNGEE. Between the trimmed V and J ends, which lost 4 bases and 0 bases, there was a span of 10 bases. CDR3 size: 15 residues. CDR3 amino acids: CASSTGGATNEKLFF. CDR3 DNA sequence: TGTGCCAGCAGCACCGGAGGGGCAACTAATGAAAAACTGTTTTTT. Together with reference TRBV9 and TRBJ1-4, the CDR3 gives the full variable domain: DSGVTQTPKHLITATGQRVTLRCSPRSGDLSVYWYQQSLDQGLQFLIQYYNGEERAKGNILERFSAQQFPDLHSELNLSSLELGDSALYFCASSTGGATNEKLFFGSGTQLSVL.

The sample holds a few counts of this clonotype. The gene calls are TRBV21-1 and TRBJ2-5; TRBD2, the D gene given by the table, was not confirmed from the DNA. TRBV21-1 is an annotated pseudogene. CDR3 size: 15 residues. CDR3 loop: CASSKLRTSPETQYF. The CDR3 DNA follows: TGTGCCAGCAGCAAACTCCGGACTAGTCCAGAGACCCAGTACTTC.

The chain has TRBV13 and TRBJ2-1; a possible D gene is TRBD1 (5 bases). Germline-derived CDR1 and CDR2 are PRHDT and FYEKMQ (reference sequence). Trimming stripped 6 bases from V and 16 bases from J, with 16 bases between. This CDR3 has 11 residues. CDR3 amino acids: CASRKGPVVFF. The CDR3 DNA reads TGTGCCAGCAGAAAGGGGCCAGTAGTTTTCTTC.

For this clonotype: With a much larger clone just one base away, this may be a read error. The V gene is TRBV27, the J gene TRBJ2-4, with D perhaps TRBD1 (5 bases). From germline, CDR1 is MNHEY and CDR2 SMNVEV (reference sequence). The CDR3 extends over 14 amino acids. CDR3 amino acids: CGSRAHEAKNIQYF. The CDR3 DNA reads TGTGGCAGCAGGGCACACGAAGCCAAAAACATTCAGTACTTC.

This clonotype was observed a handful of times. The chain combines TRBV5-1 with TRBJ1-5, with a tentative D call TRBD1 (6 bases). Trimming removed 1 base from V and 9 bases from J, with 29 bases in between. This CDR3 is built from 19 residues. Looked up from germline, CDR1 is SGHRS and CDR2 is YFSETQ. This CDR3 reads CASSLMPGMGGEGDRPQHF. CDR3 nucleotides: TGCGCCAGCAGCTTGATGCCGGGCATGGGCGGTGAGGGGGACCGGCCCCAGCATTTT.

This clonotype was detected many times. The rearrangement uses TRBV20-1 and TRBJ2-1; 11 nucleotides match TRBD2. With 3 bases clipped from V and 5 bases from J, the junction kept 6 bases outside the gene matches. Germline values: CDR1 DFQATT, CDR2 SNEGSKA (reference sequence). This CDR3 has 15 residues. CDR3 residues: CSASSLAGGHNEQFF. DNA of the CDR3: TGCAGTGCTAGCAGCCTAGCGGGGGGCCACAATGAGCAGTTCTTC.

This chain connects TRBV6-1 to TRBJ1-5; unclear D gene. V shed 0 bases and J shed 4 bases, with 7 bases lying between them. Germline loops: CDR1 MNHNS, CDR2 SASEGT. This CDR3 is built from 14 residues. DNA of the CDR3: TGTGCCAGCAGTGAAGCGTCAGGAAATCAGCCCCAGCATTTT. Its protein product is CASSEASGNQPQHF.

This clonotype counts as medium-sized. The chain recombines TRBV28 with TRBJ1-6, with D unresolved. Germline CDR1 and CDR2: MDHEN and SYDVKM. This CDR3 is 12 amino acids long. Trimming stripped 5 bases from V and 11 bases from J, with 10 bases between. The CDR3 coding sequence is TGTGCCAGCAGTCTCTTGCGGGCACCCCTCCACTTT. As protein: CASSLLRAPLHF.

This clonotype was counted many times. CDR3 DNA sequence: TGCGCCAGCAGCCACGGGACCCCAGGAGATACGCAGTATTTT. Amino acids: CASSHGTPGDTQYF. The V call is TRBV4-3, the J call TRBJ2-3; tentatively, D is TRBD1 or TRBD2 (5 bases each). Germline V CDR1 and CDR2: LGHNA, YSLEER. Trimming stripped 3 bases from V and 5 bases from J, with 12 bases between. CDR3 length: 14 amino acids.

This clonotype is classed as medium-sized (0.01 to 0.1%). The rearrangement links TRBV5-1 to TRBJ2-6; no firm D call. CDR1 and CDR2 from the germline V gene are SGHRS and YFSETQ. Trimming pared 2 bases from V and 12 bases from J, leaving 15 bases between. CDR3 length: 14 amino acids. CDR3 DNA sequence: TGCGCCAGCAGCTTAACCCCTTCCCCAGGCGTCCTGACTTTC. Its protein product is CASSLTPSPGVLTF.

This clonotype was found many times. This sequence joins TRBV4-3 and TRBJ2-5; D is possibly TRBD2 (5 bases). This CDR3 contains 17 residues. Germline V lookup: CDR1 LGHNA, CDR2 YSLEER. V was shortened by 0 bases and J by 3 bases, with 17 bases between the two germline ends. Here the CDR3 reads CASSQEWRGIQKETQYF. DNA of the CDR3: TGCGCCAGCAGCCAAGAATGGCGAGGGATCCAAAAAGAGACCCAGTACTTC.

This clonotype was observed at least ten times. This chain links TRBV7-2 with TRBJ2-3, with D unresolved. The CDR3 covers 15 residues. CDR1 is SGHTA and CDR2 is FQGNSA in the germline V gene. Trimming pared 2 bases from V and 7 bases from J, leaving 16 bases between. The CDR3 region has the DNA TGTGCCAGCAGCTTAAGGGCCGGGTCATTTAATACGCAGTATTTT. Translation: CASSLRAGSFNTQYF.

The chain employs TRBV27 and TRBJ1-5, with D possibly being TRBD1 (6 bases). Germline CDR1 reads MNHEY; CDR2 reads SMNVEV (reference sequence). Trimming shortened V by 2 bases and J by 2 bases, and 13 bases separated the two germline ends. This CDR3 has 16 amino acids. CDR3 coding DNA: TGTGCCAGCAGTTTAAGGGGGAGGGGAGGCAATCAGCCCCAGCATTTT. It encodes CASSLRGRGGNQPQHF.

This clonotype was counted at least ten times. J is TRBJ2-2 and V is TRBV7-2, with D unresolved. CDR1 and CDR2 (germline): SGHTA, FQGNSA. The CDR3 length is 12 residues. Trimming cost V 5 bases and J 7 bases, with 8 bases left between them. The CDR3 loop reads CASSPARGELFF. For the CDR3, the DNA is TGTGCCAGCAGCCCGGCGCGCGGGGAGCTGTTTTTT. Full variable domain (missing parts from reference TRBV7-2 and TRBJ2-2): GAGVSQSPSNKVTEKGKDVELRCDPISGHTALYWYRQSLGQGLEFLIYFQGNSAPDKSGLPSDRFSAERTGGSVSTLTIQRTQQEDSAVYLCASSPARGELFFGEGSRLTVL.